The present TCR beta chain was sequenced within a study of T-cell reconstitution after alpha-beta-depleted transplantation in children. With 1 base removed from V and 9 bases from J, the gap between germline ends came to 10 bases. The CDR3 length is 13 residues. This clonotype showed up just a few times. This sample's TCRbeta library carried unique molecular identifier barcodes. From the PCR reads, TCRdb called clonotypes with MiXCR, one entry per CDR3 protein. The sample holds hundreds of thousands of distinct CDR3 sequences, 16% seen once. The chain has TRBV12-3 or TRBV12-4 and TRBJ2-1; no firm D call. The receptor comes from a human donor who donated a stem cell graft to a child with acute myeloid leukemia. Sequenced here: PBMCs from the stem cell graft donor, sampled from the stem cell graft. The CDR3 region has the DNA TGTGCCAGCAGTTTAGAGATTGCGACTGAGCAGTTCTTC. Translated: CASSLEIATEQFF.